Listed below are T cell receptor beta chains from one sample, sequenced in a study of vaccination and CD4 T cells after COVID-19. TCRdb re-derived calls from the PCR reads in MiXCR, one entry per CDR3 protein. Among tens of thousands of distinct CDR3 sequences listed, about 57% were seen once. The sequencing here drew on CD4+ T cells from blood, taken before SARS-CoV-2 vaccination. The receptors stem from a human donor who had recovered from COVID-19. Each CDR3 is given with its conserved first and last residue. A D gene is named only where the DNA matches it firmly. Size is stated for part of the rows, as once, few or many counts, or as a class when the clone is expanded.

cdr3_aa cdr3_nt clone_size d_call j_call v_call
CASSPGTRRGAFF TGTGCCAGCAGTCCAGGGACGCGTCGGGGGGCTTTCTTT NA NA TRBJ1-1 TRBV6-1
CASSQDSRGETQYF TGTGCCAGCAGCCAAGATTCCAGAGGGGAGACCCAGTACTTC NA NA TRBJ2-5 TRBV4-2
CASSAVSGTYEQYF TGTGCCAGCAGTGCGGTTAGCGGGACCTACGAGCAGTACTTC NA TRBD2 TRBJ2-7 TRBV7-9
CSASKGGQETQYF TGCAGTGCTAGTAAGGGGGGCCAAGAGACCCAGTACTTC once NA TRBJ2-5 TRBV20-1
CASSLGVRHTEAFF TGTGCCAGCAGCTTGGGAGTTCGTCACACTGAAGCTTTCTTT NA NA TRBJ1-1 TRBV5-6
CASSAEQGGYEQYF TGTGCCAGCAGCGCGGAACAGGGCGGTTACGAGCAGTACTTC NA NA TRBJ2-7 TRBV28
CASSRAYGYTF TGTGCCAGCAGCAGGGCTTATGGCTACACCTTC NA NA TRBJ1-2 TRBV6-2/TRBV6-3
CSVGTEQPQHF TGCAGCGTTGGTACAGAACAGCCCCAGCATTTT NA NA TRBJ1-5 TRBV29-1
CAIGSGSYEQYF TGTGCCATCGGTAGTGGCTCCTACGAGCAGTACTTC few NA TRBJ2-7 TRBV10-3
CASSLNSQLANYGYTF TGTGCCAGCAGTTTGAACTCCCAGTTAGCTAACTATGGCTACACCTTC NA NA TRBJ1-2 TRBV27
CASSIGGHQPQHF TGTGCCAGTAGTATAGGGGGGCATCAGCCCCAGCATTTT NA NA TRBJ1-5 TRBV19
CASRSPGVRGESYGYTF TGTGCCAGCAGAAGTCCTGGGGTCAGGGGCGAAAGCTATGGCTACACCTTC NA NA TRBJ1-2 TRBV2
CASRGSGELFF TGTGCCTCACGCGGGTCCGGGGAGCTGTTTTTT NA NA TRBJ2-2 TRBV24-1
CASRITGSSGNQPQHF TGTGCCAGCAGAATAACGGGTTCTTCAGGTAATCAGCCCCAGCATTTT NA NA TRBJ1-5 TRBV6-2/TRBV6-3
CSATRTQGAGEKLFF TGCAGTGCTACGCGGACTCAGGGGGCGGGTGAAAAACTGTTTTTT NA TRBD1 TRBJ1-4 TRBV20-1
CASSYRVGGGGQETQYF TGTGCCAGCAGCTATAGAGTGGGGGGAGGCGGCCAAGAGACCCAGTACTTC NA NA TRBJ2-5 TRBV11-3
CASSLGGPLNTSPLHF TGTGCCAGCAGCTTAGGAGGTCCCCTAAACACATCACCCCTCCACTTT few NA TRBJ1-6 TRBV7-9
CASNTGDQPQHF TGTGCCAGTAATACAGGTGATCAGCCCCAGCATTTT few NA TRBJ1-5 TRBV19
CASSYSGQVNYGYTF TGTGCCAGCAGTTACTCGGGACAGGTCAACTATGGCTACACCTTC few TRBD1 TRBJ1-2 TRBV6-2/TRBV6-3
CATRRFGTSGKIVAYNEQFF TGTGCCACCAGAAGGTTCGGGACTAGCGGGAAAATTGTAGCCTACAATGAGCAGTTCTTC NA TRBD2 TRBJ2-1 TRBV15
CASSPPGQGYEQYF TGTGCCAGCTCACCACCGGGACAGGGCTACGAGCAGTACTTC NA TRBD1 TRBJ2-7 TRBV18
CASSSGTTYEQYF TGTGCCAGCAGTTCCGGGACAACCTACGAGCAGTACTTC NA NA TRBJ2-7 TRBV6-5
CASSRDRIGQPQHF TGTGCCAGCAGTCGGGACAGGATTGGGCAGCCCCAGCATTTT NA TRBD1 TRBJ1-5 TRBV6-1